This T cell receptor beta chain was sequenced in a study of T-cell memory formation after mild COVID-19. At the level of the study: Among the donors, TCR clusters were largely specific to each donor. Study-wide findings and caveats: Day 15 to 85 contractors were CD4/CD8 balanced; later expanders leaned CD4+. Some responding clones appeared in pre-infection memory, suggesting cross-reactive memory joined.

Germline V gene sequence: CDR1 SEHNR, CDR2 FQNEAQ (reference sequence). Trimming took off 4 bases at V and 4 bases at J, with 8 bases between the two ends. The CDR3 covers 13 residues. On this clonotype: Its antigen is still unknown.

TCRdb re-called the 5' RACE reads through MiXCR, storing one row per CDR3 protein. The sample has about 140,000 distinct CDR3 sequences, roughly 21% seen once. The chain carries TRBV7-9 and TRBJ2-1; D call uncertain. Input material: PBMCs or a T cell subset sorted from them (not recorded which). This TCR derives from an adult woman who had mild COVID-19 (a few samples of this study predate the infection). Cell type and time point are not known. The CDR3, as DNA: TGTGCCAGCAGCTCGGCAGGTTACAATGAGCAGTTCTTC. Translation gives CASSSAGYNEQFF.